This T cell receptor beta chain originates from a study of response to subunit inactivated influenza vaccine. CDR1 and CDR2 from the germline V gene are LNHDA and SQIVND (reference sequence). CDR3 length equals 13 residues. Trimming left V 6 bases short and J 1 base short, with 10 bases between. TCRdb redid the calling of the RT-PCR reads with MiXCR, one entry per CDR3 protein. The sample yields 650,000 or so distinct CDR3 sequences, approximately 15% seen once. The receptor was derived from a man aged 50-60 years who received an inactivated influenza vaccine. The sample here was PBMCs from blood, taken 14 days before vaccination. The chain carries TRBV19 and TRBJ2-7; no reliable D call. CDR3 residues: CASRNRGSYEQYF. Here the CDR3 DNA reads TGTGCCAGTAGGAACAGAGGTTCCTACGAGCAGTACTTC.